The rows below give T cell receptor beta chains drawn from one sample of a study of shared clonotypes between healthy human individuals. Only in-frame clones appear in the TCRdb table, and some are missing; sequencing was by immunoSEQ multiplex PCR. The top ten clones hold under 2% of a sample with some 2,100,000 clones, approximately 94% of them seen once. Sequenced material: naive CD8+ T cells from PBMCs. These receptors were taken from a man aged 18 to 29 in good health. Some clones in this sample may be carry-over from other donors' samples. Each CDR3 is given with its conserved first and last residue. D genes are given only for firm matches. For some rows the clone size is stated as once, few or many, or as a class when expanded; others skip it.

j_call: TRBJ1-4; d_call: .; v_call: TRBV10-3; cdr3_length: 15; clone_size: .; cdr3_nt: TGTGCCATCGGAGGTGACCAAAGAGCTAATGAAAAACTGTTTTTT; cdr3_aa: CAIGGDQRANEKLFF
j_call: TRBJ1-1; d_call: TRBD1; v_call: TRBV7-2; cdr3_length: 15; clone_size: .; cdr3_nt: TGTGCCAGCAGCTTGAACCGGGACAGGAACACTGAAGCTTTCTTT; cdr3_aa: CASSLNRDRNTEAFF
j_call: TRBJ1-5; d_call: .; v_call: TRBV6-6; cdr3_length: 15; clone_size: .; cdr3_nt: TGTGCCAGCAGTTTCGGGACCGATCGACGTCAGCCCCAGCATTTT; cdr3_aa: CASSFGTDRRQPQHF
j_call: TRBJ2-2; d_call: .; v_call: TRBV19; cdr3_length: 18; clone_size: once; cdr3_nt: TGTGCCAGTAGTACGTGGGGACCGAACAGGGCGGGCACCGGGGAGCTGTTTTTT; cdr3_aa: CASSTWGPNRAGTGELFF
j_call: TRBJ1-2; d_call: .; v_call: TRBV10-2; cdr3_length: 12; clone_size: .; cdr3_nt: TGCGCCAGCAGTGAGTCAGTCCATGGCTACACCTTC; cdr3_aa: CASSESVHGYTF
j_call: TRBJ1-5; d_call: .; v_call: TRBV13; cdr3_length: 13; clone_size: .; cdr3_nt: TGTGCCAGCAGCTTCGGGGTACGCCAGCCCCAGCATTTT; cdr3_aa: CASSFGVRQPQHF
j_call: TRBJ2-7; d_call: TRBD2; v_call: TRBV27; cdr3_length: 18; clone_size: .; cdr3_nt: TGTGCCAGCAGTTTACCTCCCCCGACTAGCGGGAAATACTACGAGCAGTACTTC; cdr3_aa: CASSLPPPTSGKYYEQYF
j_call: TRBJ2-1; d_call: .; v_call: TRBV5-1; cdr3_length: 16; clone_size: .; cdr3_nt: TGCGCCAGCAGCTTGGTGGGGTTTTCCCCCTACAATGAGCAGTTCTTC; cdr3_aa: CASSLVGFSPYNEQFF
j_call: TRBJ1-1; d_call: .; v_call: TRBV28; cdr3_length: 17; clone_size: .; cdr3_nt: TGTGCCAGCAGTTTATTTCTAGGAGGAGACACCTACACTGAAGCTTTCTTT; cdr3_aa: CASSLFLGGDTYTEAFF
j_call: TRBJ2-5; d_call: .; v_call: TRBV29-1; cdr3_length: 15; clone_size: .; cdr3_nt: TGCAGCGCCGGAGGGACAGCGATGTACCAAGAGACCCAGTACTTC; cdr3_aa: CSAGGTAMYQETQYF
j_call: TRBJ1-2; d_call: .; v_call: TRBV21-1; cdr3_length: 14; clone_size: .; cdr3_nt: TGTGCCAGCAGCAGCCGGCAAGGCGGGTATGGCTACACCTTC; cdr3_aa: CASSSRQGGYGYTF
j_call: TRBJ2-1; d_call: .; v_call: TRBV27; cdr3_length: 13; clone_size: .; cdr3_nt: TGTGCCAGCAGCACAGACAGATACAATGAGCAGTTCTTC; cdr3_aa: CASSTDRYNEQFF
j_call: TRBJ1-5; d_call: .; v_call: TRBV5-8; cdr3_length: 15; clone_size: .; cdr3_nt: TGTGCCAGCAGCTTGGTGCCGTATAGCAATCAGCCCCAGCATTTT; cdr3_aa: CASSLVPYSNQPQHF
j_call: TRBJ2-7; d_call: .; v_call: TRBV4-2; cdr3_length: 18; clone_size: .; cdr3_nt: TGTGCCAGCAGCCAAAACGTTCAATCCGGGACCCTTCTGGGCGAGCAGTACTTC; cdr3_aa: CASSQNVQSGTLLGEQYF
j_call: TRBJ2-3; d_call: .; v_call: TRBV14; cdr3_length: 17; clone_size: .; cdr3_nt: TGTGCCAGCAGCCTCGGCCCCGGGCTGCGGTCGGTGGATACGCAGTATTTT; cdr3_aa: CASSLGPGLRSVDTQYF
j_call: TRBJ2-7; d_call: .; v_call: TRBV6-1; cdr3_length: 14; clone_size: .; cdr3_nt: TGTGCCAGCAGTGAAGTCGTCTACTCCTACGAGCAGTACTTC; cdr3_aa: CASSEVVYSYEQYF
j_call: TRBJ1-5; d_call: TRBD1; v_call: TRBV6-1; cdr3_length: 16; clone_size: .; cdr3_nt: TGTGCCAGCAGTGACCCTATAACAGGGGGGAATCAGCCCCAGCATTTT; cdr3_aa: CASSDPITGGNQPQHF
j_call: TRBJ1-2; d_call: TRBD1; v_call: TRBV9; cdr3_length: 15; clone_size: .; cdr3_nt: TGTGCCAGCAGCGTAGGGGACAGGGATGGGTATGGCTACACCTTC; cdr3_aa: CASSVGDRDGYGYTF